Below, 4 T cell receptor beta chains from the same sample are listed, as sequenced in a study of cytomegalovirus exposure and HLA in healthy donors. Both 60 Vbeta primers and 13 Jbeta primers went into the PCR. Sequencing was performed with immunoSEQ multiplex PCR; in TCRdb, only in-frame clones are kept and a portion is missing. Among 200,000 or so clones listed, approximately 85% were seen once. Sequenced material: PBMCs. The receptors were sampled from a woman under 30 in good health and CMV-seronegative.

This chain's CDR3 is CASSAWTGPNQPQHF. The CDR3 bases are TGTGCCAGCAGTGCCTGGACAGGGCCCAATCAGCCCCAGCATTTT. This chain joins TRBV6-5 and TRBJ1-5, with TRBD1 matching over 8 bases. The trim removed 5 bases at V and 3 bases at J, leaving 6 bases unmatched. Germline V gene lookup returns CDR1 MNHEY and CDR2 SVGAGI. The CDR3 is 15 residues long.

The rearrangement links TRBV6-1 to TRBJ1-6; a possible D gene is TRBD1 (6 bases). This CDR3 has 15 amino acids. Germline CDR1 reads MNHNS; CDR2 reads SASEGT. V was cut by 7 bases and J by 10 bases, with 20 bases left in between. CDR3 amino acids: CASNQLERQASPLHF. CDR3 sequence (DNA): TGTGCCAGCAATCAACTGGAAAGACAGGCGTCACCCCTCCACTTT.

Points on this clone: One junction end disagrees with the germline gene, perhaps due to a read error. This chain joins TRBV29-1 and TRBJ2-5; maybe TRBD2 (5 bases). Per germline, CDR1 SQVTM and CDR2 ANQGSEA. The CDR3 has 15 residues. CDR3 sequence reads: CSAEGREPARETQYF. DNA for the CDR3: TGCAGCGCTGAAGGAAGGGAGCCGGCGCGGGAGACCCAGTACTTC.

The gene calls are TRBV2 and TRBJ1-4; D not certain. The germline V and J ends were trimmed by 6 bases and 0 bases, with 11 bases remaining between them. This CDR3 spans 15 amino acids. CDR1 and CDR2 from the germline V gene are SNHLY and FYNNEI. Here the CDR3 reads CASRRASTTNEKLFF. Written as DNA, the CDR3 is TGTGCCAGCAGGAGGGCTTCTACAACTAATGAAAAACTGTTTTTT.